Listed below are T cell receptor beta chains from one sample, sequenced in a study of cytomegalovirus exposure and HLA in healthy donors. Clones were read by immunoSEQ multiplex PCR, and TCRdb kept only the in-frame ones, dropping some. The sample includes approximately 150,000 clones, 85% of them seen just once. The sequencing sample was made of PBMCs. Receptor source: a man aged 25 to 45 in good health and CMV-seropositive. The CDR3 runs from the conserved cysteine through the conserved F or W. A D gene is named only where the DNA matches it firmly. Clone size appears in some rows only: once, few, many, or a class for an expanded clone.

D	J	size	V	CDR3	DNA
TRBD2	TRBJ2-5	once	TRBV11-2	CASSGDGLAGVHGTQYF	TGTGCCAGCAGCGGAGACGGACTAGCGGGAGTACATGGGACCCAGTACTTC
-	TRBJ2-7	-	TRBV9	CASSVGAEQYF	TGTGCCAGCAGCGTGGGGGCCGAGCAGTACTTC
-	TRBJ2-1	-	TRBV7-2	CASSLGGTMEQFF	TGTGCCAGCAGCTTGGGGGGGACAATGGAGCAGTTCTTC
TRBD1	TRBJ1-1	-	TRBV18	CASSPRGPTGAHTEAFF	TGTGCCAGCTCACCACGGGGCCCTACAGGGGCCCACACTGAAGCTTTCTTT
-	TRBJ2-7	once	TRBV19	CASSIGVGYEQYF	TGTGCCAGTAGTATAGGGGTCGGGTACGAGCAGTACTTC
TRBD1	TRBJ1-5	many	TRBV9	CASSDGGQYQPQHF	TGTGCCAGCAGCGATGGGGGACAGTATCAGCCCCAGCATTTT
-	TRBJ2-5	many	TRBV20-1	CSASMAERPYF	TGCAGTGCTAGTATGGCGGAGAGGCCGTACTTC
TRBD2	TRBJ2-1	-	TRBV19	CASSTTSGGANEQFF	TGTGCCAGTAGTACGACTAGCGGGGGGGCCAATGAGCAGTTCTTC
TRBD2	TRBJ2-1	once	TRBV4-3	CASSPRSGTNYNEQFF	TGCGCCAGCAGCCCCCGATCCGGGACTAACTACAATGAGCAGTTCTTC
TRBD2	TRBJ2-5	-	TRBV27	CASSSMGLAAQETQYF	TGTGCCAGCAGTTCGATGGGACTAGCGGCCCAAGAGACCCAGTACTTC
-	TRBJ1-2	-	TRBV7-3	CASSLMGGEGYTF	TGTGCCAGCAGCCTTATGGGGGGAGAGGGCTACACCTTC
TRBD2	TRBJ2-7	-	TRBV11-2	CASSLAWGGGSSYEQYF	TGTGCCAGCAGCTTAGCGTGGGGCGGGGGGAGCTCCTACGAGCAGTACTTC
-	TRBJ1-3	-	TRBV30	CAWSQGSGNTIYF	TGTGCCTGGAGTCAGGGCTCTGGAAACACCATATATTTT
-	TRBJ2-7	-	TRBV6-6	CASRPRSSYEQYF	TGTGCCAGCAGACCTCGGAGCTCCTACGAGCAGTACTTC
TRBD1	TRBJ1-4	-	TRBV4-1	CASSQDDRGNEKLFF	TGCGCCAGCAGCCAAGACGACAGGGGGAATGAAAAACTGTTTTTT
-	TRBJ2-3	many	TRBV19	CASSIGATGSTDTQYF	TGTGCCAGTAGTATAGGCGCGACGGGGAGCACAGATACGCAGTATTTT
-	TRBJ1-6	-	TRBV6-5	CASTNRNSPLHF	TGTGCCAGTACTAACAGGAATTCACCCCTCCACTTT
TRBD1	TRBJ1-3	once	TRBV9	CASSPRDSRSGNTIYF	TGTGCCAGCAGCCCAAGGGACAGCCGCTCTGGAAACACCATATATTTT
TRBD1	TRBJ2-1	-	TRBV6-5	CASSSGTGVHNEQFF	TGTGCCAGCAGTTCCGGGACAGGGGTCCACAATGAGCAGTTCTTC
TRBD2	TRBJ2-5	-	TRBV7-2	CASSLGGGGQETQYF	TGTGCCAGCAGCTTAGGGGGCGGGGGCCAAGAGACCCAGTACTTC
-	TRBJ1-4	-	TRBV5-4	CAINSGGGYGANEKLFF	TGTGCCATCAACTCCGGCGGGGGTTACGGGGCTAATGAAAAACTGTTTTTT
-	TRBJ1-6	-	TRBV12-5	CASGLTNSRDSPLHF	TGTGCTAGTGGTTTGACAAATAGCAGGGATTCACCCCTCCACTTT
-	TRBJ1-6	-	TRBV11-1	CASSLEDSRGSPLHF	TGTGCCAGCAGCTTAGAAGACAGTCGTGGTTCACCCCTCCACTTT
-	TRBJ2-5	-	TRBV7-3	CASSLARGQETQYF	TGTGCCAGCAGCTTAGCCAGGGGACAAGAGACCCAGTACTTC
TRBD1	TRBJ2-7	-	TRBV10-3	CAISQQGGEQYF	TGTGCCATCAGTCAACAGGGGGGCGAGCAGTACTTC
TRBD1	TRBJ2-3	-	TRBV6-5	CASRERGQGVDTQYF	TGTGCCAGCAGAGAAAGGGGACAGGGGGTCGATACGCAGTATTTT
-	TRBJ1-1	-	TRBV5-5	CASSPLVVLNTEAFF	TGTGCCAGCAGCCCTTTAGTAGTGTTGAACACTGAAGCTTTCTTT
TRBD2	TRBJ2-7	medium-sized	TRBV5-6	CASSDGLAYEQYF	TGTGCCAGCAGCGATGGACTAGCCTACGAGCAGTACTTC
TRBD1	TRBJ2-3	-	TRBV29-1	CSAQWGQGGDTQYF	TGCAGCGCTCAATGGGGACAGGGCGGAGATACGCAGTATTTT
TRBD1	TRBJ1-5	-	TRBV9	CASSAGTGGSNQPQHF	TGTGCCAGCAGCGCGGGGACAGGGGGGAGCAATCAGCCCCAGCATTTT
TRBD1	TRBJ1-1	-	TRBV27	CASSMWTGGHTEAFF	TGTGCCAGCAGTATGTGGACAGGGGGCCACACTGAAGCTTTCTTT
-	TRBJ1-5	-	TRBV7-6	CASSLRSGHYPNQPQHF	TGTGCCAGCAGCTTAAGGTCCGGACACTATCCCAATCAGCCCCAGCATTTT
-	TRBJ1-2	-	TRBV5-4	CASSFPDRPLGRGYTF	TGTGCCAGCAGCTTTCCGGACAGACCTCTCGGGAGGGGCTACACCTTC
-	TRBJ1-1	-	TRBV6-5	CASSYAQNTEAFF	TGTGCCAGCAGTTACGCACAAAACACTGAAGCTTTCTTT
-	TRBJ2-7	-	TRBV5-1	CASSLGAYSYEQYF	TGCGCCAGCAGCTTGGGGGCTTACTCCTACGAGCAGTACTTC
TRBD2	TRBJ2-7	-	TRBV4-1	CASSQRASGAYEQYF	TGCGCCAGCAGCCAAAGGGCTAGCGGGGCCTACGAGCAGTACTTC
TRBD1	TRBJ2-7	-	TRBV7-6	CASSYTGGNSYEQYF	TGTGCCAGCAGCTACACAGGGGGGAACTCCTACGAGCAGTACTTC
-	TRBJ2-7	-	TRBV19	CASSITGRGYEQYF	TGTGCCAGTAGTATTACAGGGAGAGGCTACGAGCAGTACTTC
TRBD1	TRBJ1-2	-	TRBV7-2	CASSPGQGNQNSYGYTF	TGTGCCAGCAGCCCGGGACAGGGCAATCAGAACAGTTATGGCTACACCTTC
TRBD2	TRBJ2-3	-	TRBV7-3	CASSGLAFDTQYF	TGTGCCAGCTCGGGACTAGCGTTCGATACGCAGTATTTT
TRBD2	TRBJ2-3	few	TRBV5-5	CASSGGGVGTQYF	TGTGCCAGCAGCGGCGGGGGAGTGGGTACGCAGTATTTT
-	TRBJ2-3	-	TRBV5-1	CASSFNLPDTQYF	TGCGCCAGCAGCTTTAATCTCCCAGATACGCAGTATTTT
TRBD1	TRBJ1-6	-	TRBV28	CASSQVPGQRFYNSPLHF	TGTGCCAGCAGCCAAGTCCCGGGACAGCGCTTTTATAATTCACCCCTCCACTTT
TRBD1	TRBJ2-7	-	TRBV6-1	CASSPGTAYEQYF	TGTGCCAGCAGTCCCGGGACAGCCTACGAGCAGTACTTC
-	TRBJ1-2	-	TRBV6-1	CASSLLREGGYTF	TGTGCCAGCAGTTTACTGCGGGAAGGAGGCTACACCTTC
TRBD1	TRBJ2-6	-	TRBV7-6	CASSPRTGTGANVLTF	TGTGCCAGCAGCCCCAGGACAGGGACTGGGGCCAACGTCCTGACTTTC
-	TRBJ2-2	once	TRBV9	CASSVSGDTGELFF	TGTGCCAGCAGCGTAAGCGGAGACACCGGGGAGCTGTTTTTT
TRBD1	TRBJ2-7	-	TRBV29-1	CSVVGTASGKYEQYF	TGCAGCGTCGTCGGGACAGCCTCCGGGAAATACGAGCAGTACTTC
-	TRBJ2-7	-	TRBV6-5	CASSYVSGINEQYF	TGTGCCAGCAGTTATGTATCAGGGATAAACGAGCAGTACTTC
-	TRBJ1-2	few	TRBV20-1	CSADYGYTF	TGCAGCGCGGACTATGGCTACACCTTC
-	TRBJ2-2	-	TRBV27	CASSDSNTGELFF	TGTGCCAGCAGTGACTCGAACACCGGGGAGCTGTTTTTT
-	TRBJ2-3	-	TRBV10-3	CAISDLARDTQYF	TGTGCCATCAGTGACCTAGCCCGGGATACGCAGTATTTT
-	TRBJ2-3	once	TRBV4-3	CASSQRGLAEGGLDTQYF	TGCGCCAGCAGCCAACGGGGGTTAGCGGAGGGGGGGTTAGATACGCAGTATTTT
TRBD1	TRBJ2-3	few	TRBV7-9	CASNGQVPDTQYF	TGTGCCAGCAACGGACAGGTACCAGATACGCAGTATTTT